The 20 T cell receptor beta chains listed next were all sequenced from one sample in a study of PD-1 blockade in classical Hodgkin lymphoma. Only in-frame clones appear in the TCRdb table, and some are missing; sequencing was by immunoSEQ multiplex PCR. There are around 91,000 clones in the sample; about nine tenths occur only once, and 22% lies in the top ten. Every single patient, without exception, relapsed after autologous stem cell transplantation, and brentuximab vedotin exposure varied. The sample in question was peripheral blood mononuclear cells (PBMCs), obtained at baseline. The origin of the receptors is a human donor with classical Hodgkin lymphoma.

The chain recombines TRBV30 with TRBJ1-3; D unresolved. Germline CDR1 is GTSNPN and CDR2 is SVGIG (reference sequence). The CDR3 is 14 amino acids. The germline V and J ends were trimmed by 4 bases and 4 bases, with 14 bases remaining between them. DNA for the CDR3: TGTGCCTGGACCCCGACCGTGGCGGGAAACACCATATATTTT. It is translated as CAWTPTVAGNTIYF.

Here the CDR3 reads CASSSGQRSYEQYF. CDR3 DNA: TGTGCCAGCAGTTCCGGGCAGCGGTCCTACGAGCAGTACTTC. The rearrangement joins TRBV28 to TRBJ2-7; D is perhaps TRBD2 (5 bases). V lost 4 bases and J 1 base, leaving 11 bases between the germline ends. Looked up from germline, CDR1 is MDHEN and CDR2 is SYDVKM. The CDR3 consists of 14 residues.

This clone was recorded once. The chain couples TRBV7-9 to TRBJ2-7, with 9 bases lining up with TRBD1. J gave up 7 bases and V 0 bases, and 4 bases lay outside the gene matches. In germline, CDR1 is SEHNR, CDR2 FQNEAQ (reference sequence). CDR3 length: 14 amino acids. Here the CDR3 reads CASSLAWTGDEQYF. The CDR3, as DNA: TGTGCCAGCAGCTTAGCCTGGACAGGGGATGAGCAGTACTTC.

The chain recombines TRBV5-6 with TRBJ1-2, with D tentatively TRBD1 (5 bases). Trimming left V 4 bases short and J 4 bases short, with 17 bases between. CDR3 length: 15 residues. Germline-derived CDR1 and CDR2 are SGHDT and YYEEEE. CDR3 DNA sequence: TGTGCCAGCAGCATTGGACAAATCGAGAGCTATGGCTACACCTTC. This gives the protein CASSIGQIESYGYTF.

This clone was recorded once. V usage is TRBV6-1 and J usage is TRBJ1-1; no clear D. The CDR3 has 13 residues. V was pared by 7 bases and J by 3 bases, with 12 bases between. The germline gives CDR1 MNHNS, CDR2 SASEGT. The CDR3 here is CASNPFGDTEAFF. CDR3 bases: TGTGCCAGCAATCCGTTTGGGGACACTGAAGCTTTCTTT.

The CDR3 sequence: CASSLVLGSGGGEQYF. In DNA, the CDR3 is TGTGCCAGCAGCTTAGTTCTGGGAAGCGGTGGCGGGGAGCAGTACTTC. This rearrangement joins TRBV11-2 to TRBJ2-7; D perhaps matches TRBD2 (5 bases). The CDR3 has 16 residues. Trimming pared 1 base from V and 7 bases from J, leaving 20 bases between. Germline V gives CDR1 SGHAT, CDR2 FQNNGV.

This sequence joins TRBV28 and TRBJ2-7; D assignment may be TRBD1 or TRBD2 (6 bases each). The CDR3 extends over 16 amino acids. Germline V lookup: CDR1 MDHEN, CDR2 SYDVKM. Trimming took 2 bases from V and 3 from J, leaving 17 bases between them. CDR3 DNA: TGTGCCAGCAGTTTAACAGATCGGGGGCGCTTCTACGAGCAGTACTTC. As protein: CASSLTDRGRFYEQYF.

This sequence joins TRBV30 and TRBJ2-7; D unclear. V was pared by 1 base and J by 9 bases, with 13 bases between. CDR1 is GTSNPN, CDR2 SVGIG, per germline (reference sequence). This CDR3 is built from 12 residues. The CDR3 nucleotides are TGTGCCTGGAGTGGCCAGGTATTGGTGCAGTACTTC. Protein sequence: CAWSGQVLVQYF.

This clone has just one count. This sequence joins TRBV6-1 and TRBJ2-7; D gene uncertain. There are 12 residues in the CDR3. Trimming pared 5 bases from V and 4 bases from J, leaving 9 bases between. Germline V gives CDR1 MNHNS, CDR2 SASEGT. The CDR3 region is CASSNDLYEQYF. The CDR3 DNA reads TGTGCCAGCAGTAACGATCTTTACGAGCAGTACTTC.

This chain uses TRBV25-1 with TRBJ2-7; D is possibly TRBD2 (6 bases). Germline CDR1 reads MGHDK; CDR2 reads SYGVNS. Trimming removed 6 bases from V and 6 bases from J, with 15 bases in between. The CDR3 length is 13 residues. Written as DNA, the CDR3 is TGTGCCAGCAGAGCCACCTCGGAGGGCGAGCAGTACTTC. Its translation is CASRATSEGEQYF.

This chain joins TRBV6-1 and TRBJ2-7, with TRBD1 matching over 10 bases. The germline CDR1 and CDR2 sequences are MNHNS and SASEGT. CDR3 length equals 16 residues. J gave up 1 base and V 0 bases, and 3 bases lay outside the gene matches. CDR3 region: CASSEAGQGRSYEQYF. The CDR3 DNA sequence: TGTGCCAGCAGTGAAGCGGGACAGGGGCGATCCTACGAGCAGTACTTC.

The chain recombines TRBV28 with TRBJ2-7; 9 nucleotides align to TRBD2. Germline assignment: CDR1 MDHEN and CDR2 SYDVKM. The CDR3 has 17 amino acids. Trimming cost V 6 bases and J 6 bases; bases outside gene matches: 18. The CDR3 DNA reads TGTGCCAGCAGACCGGGCATTAGCGGGAGTAGAGCAATCGAGCAGTACTTC. Translation: CASRPGISGSRAIEQYF.

This chain joins TRBV27 and TRBJ2-2, with no clear D. Germline V gene data show CDR1 as MNHEY and CDR2 as SMNVEV (reference sequence). The CDR3 runs to 14 residues. V was pared by 5 bases and J by 0 bases, with 7 bases between. CDR3 bases: TGTGCCAGCAGTCCTGAGACGAACACCGGGGAGCTGTTTTTT. As protein: CASSPETNTGELFF.

In DNA form, the CDR3 reads TGTGCCAGCAGGGGCCCTCTAGCGGGAAACTCCTACGAGCAGTACTTC. Its protein product is CASRGPLAGNSYEQYF. The chain is built from TRBV25-1 and TRBJ2-7; 9 nucleotides align to TRBD2. J lost 0 bases, V lost 6 bases, and 9 bases had no gene match. The length of the CDR3 is 16 residues. Germline V gene data show CDR1 as MGHDK and CDR2 as SYGVNS.

This chain uses TRBV11-3 with TRBJ1-1; D unclear. Germline V gene lookup returns CDR1 SGHNT and CDR2 YENEEA. There are 13 residues in the CDR3. V was clipped by 4 bases and J by 1 base, with 7 bases between them. This CDR3 is CASSSDGNTEAFF. DNA of the CDR3: TGTGCCAGCAGCTCGGACGGGAACACTGAAGCTTTCTTT.

The gene calls are TRBV19 and TRBJ1-5, with D perhaps TRBD1 (6 bases). The V end lost 2 bases, the J end lost 2 bases, and 13 bases lay between the germline ends. From germline, CDR1 is LNHDA and CDR2 SQIVND (reference sequence). The CDR3 is 16 amino acids. Written as DNA, the CDR3 is TGTGCCAGTAGTATACGACAGGCCCAGCGCAATCAGCCCCAGCATTTT. It specifies CASSIRQAQRNQPQHF.

V usage is TRBV4-1 and J usage is TRBJ1-3; TRBD1 might be the D (5 bases). Per the germline V gene, CDR1 is MGHRA and CDR2 is YSYEKL. Trimming stripped 4 bases from V and 3 bases from J, with 22 bases between. The CDR3 runs to 18 residues. CDR3 DNA: TGCGCCAGCAGCCGTACGCCGCCGGGGCCTAAGAATGGAAACACCATATATTTT. This sequence encodes CASSRTPPGPKNGNTIYF.

This chain links TRBV19 with TRBJ1-1, with a possible D match to TRBD1 (6 bases). Trimming removed 5 bases from V and 5 bases from J, with 12 bases in between. CDR1 LNHDA and CDR2 SQIVND come from the germline V gene (reference sequence). This CDR3 is 13 amino acids long. The DNA for the CDR3 is TGTGCCAGTAGTGAACAGGGTGGGACTGAAGCTTTCTTT. Encoded protein: CASSEQGGTEAFF.

This chain connects TRBV7-9 to TRBJ1-4; unclear D gene. Trimming removed 5 bases at V and 7 bases at J, with 11 bases between. Per the germline V gene, CDR1 is SEHNR and CDR2 is FQNEAQ (reference sequence). The CDR3 runs to 13 residues. CDR3 residues: CASSPSNGEKLFF. CDR3 in DNA: TGTGCCAGCAGCCCGTCAAATGGTGAAAAACTGTTTTTT.

This sequence joins TRBV18 and TRBJ2-1, with a weak D call TRBD2 (6 bases). Trimming stripped 5 bases from V and 3 bases from J, with 11 bases between. The CDR3 covers 14 residues. Per germline, CDR1 KGHSH and CDR2 LQKENI. The CDR3 loop reads CASSSAGSYNEQFF. The CDR3 DNA reads TGTGCCAGCTCATCGGCGGGAAGCTACAATGAGCAGTTCTTC.